This T cell receptor (beta chain) was profiled in a study of T cells in Graves' hyperthyroidism and ophthalmopathy (dated by TCRdb to between 2018 and 2021). At the level of the whole study: Peripheral blood was collected at initial diagnosis, before any treatment. Prospective prediction of ophthalmopathy was tested in an independent validation cohort consisting of roughly 20 hyperthyroidism patients and more than 15 patients who later progressed to ophthalmopathy. The approximately 100 discovery patients were randomly divided into training and test sets at a 7:3 ratio. In addition, the study compared T-cell repertoires in thyroid tissue and in blood from roughly six Graves' hyperthyroidism patients. Following sampling, methimazole starting at 30 mg daily was given to hyperthyroidism patients, and high-dose intravenous methylprednisolone was given to ophthalmopathy patients. TCR Vbeta CDR3 sequencing of 140 or so peripheral blood samples (more than 40 ophthalmopathy, about 74 hyperthyroidism and approximately 17 progressor patients) is reported in the paper. To identify TCR V-J signatures that set the groups apart, the researchers used a discovery cohort of about a hundred patients, made up of 43 with Graves' ophthalmopathy and 55 to 65 with stable Graves' hyperthyroidism.

The germline V gene (reference sequence) supplies CDR1 SEHNR and CDR2 FQNEAQ. CDR3 length: 13 amino acids, cysteine to phenylalanine. The only DNA kept is the CDR3, 39 bases in frame from the first base. Germline trimming: 6 bases from V, 5 bases from J; junction bases outside gene matches: 5. This clonotype was picked up many times. Which antigen it targets is not known. Base qualities were left out, and no much larger clone turns up one base away. Graves' hyperthyroidism was defined as stable when no progression to ophthalmopathy occurred over 18 months of follow-up. The hyperthyroidism patients were between 18 and 65 years old and newly diagnosed, with a disease duration of less than 2 months. Patients with uncontrolled infections, other autoimmune diseases, pregnancy or lactation were excluded. Diagnoses were based on clinical symptoms, serum thyroxine and TRAb, thyroid ultrasound and orbital computed tomography. PBMCs were separated from roughly 9.3 ml of fresh peripheral blood using Ficoll-Paque density gradient centrifugation. Total RNA was extracted with Trizol reagent, and quality was checked on an Agilent 2100 Bioanalyzer.

Broader findings and caveats from the paper: In cross-validation, a model built on a 13 V-J signature told ophthalmopathy apart from stable hyperthyroidism with approximately 90% sensitivity and about 81% specificity, and in testing the same model reached 80%/75%. In validation, the model predicted progression to ophthalmopathy a median of roughly 6.2 months before onset, with over 55% sensitivity and 72.22% specificity. Sample size was not statistically predetermined, and blinding of investigators to group allocation was not performed. Most expanded thyroid clonotypes (frequency above 0.001) were also detected in blood, a finding suggesting that blood repertoires may reflect thyroid immune responses.

Amplification of TCR beta CDR3 regions was carried out from RNA transcripts. A first-round RT-PCR of the TCR CDR3 used the HTBI primer set with the Qiagen OneStep RT-PCR kit. The libraries were constructed in a second round of multiplex PCR and then size-selected and purified. Sequencing of the libraries was done on an Illumina HiSeq2000 using paired-end 100 bp reads. The paper's processing steps were these. SOAPnuke was used to process the raw data, with reads discarded if the reads contained adapters or uncalled bases, had a mean Phred below 15, or lacked an exact constant-primer or identifier match. High-quality paired reads were merged with COPE v1.2.5, and unique nucleotide sequences were defined as clonotypes. MiTCR v1.1 was used to align clonotypes to the IMGT TRBV, TRBD and TRBJ reference segments. Only V-J combinations with frequency above 0.0001, covering 99% to 99.2% of repertoires, were analysed. A TCS score was defined as the ratio of F50 (clonal expansion) to E x V (chaos), with BLOSUM62-based TCRdist applied between CDR3 peptides within each V-J. Welch's t-statistics and random forest reduced around 510 V-J features to 10 to 15, which were used in a naive Bayes classifier (R e1071). TCRdb itself trimmed the public reads at Q25 with fastp, ran MiXCR and retained productive beta chains. Every CDR3 protein is listed once, alongside the most common genes and DNA of its rows. TCRdb, rather than the study authors, made the V and J calls. The sample yields 540,000 or so distinct CDR3 sequences; around 16% were counted once. The ten largest clones represent under 8% of the sample.

This TCR was recovered from a woman aged 25 to 45 with Graves' hyperthyroidism. The rearrangement joined TRBV7-9 to TRBJ1-2; TRBD1 fits 8 bases in the junction. Sequenced input: blood. The sequenced DNA: TGTGCCAGCAGTACAGGGGGAAGTTATGGCTACACCTTC. Its translation is CASSTGGSYGYTF.